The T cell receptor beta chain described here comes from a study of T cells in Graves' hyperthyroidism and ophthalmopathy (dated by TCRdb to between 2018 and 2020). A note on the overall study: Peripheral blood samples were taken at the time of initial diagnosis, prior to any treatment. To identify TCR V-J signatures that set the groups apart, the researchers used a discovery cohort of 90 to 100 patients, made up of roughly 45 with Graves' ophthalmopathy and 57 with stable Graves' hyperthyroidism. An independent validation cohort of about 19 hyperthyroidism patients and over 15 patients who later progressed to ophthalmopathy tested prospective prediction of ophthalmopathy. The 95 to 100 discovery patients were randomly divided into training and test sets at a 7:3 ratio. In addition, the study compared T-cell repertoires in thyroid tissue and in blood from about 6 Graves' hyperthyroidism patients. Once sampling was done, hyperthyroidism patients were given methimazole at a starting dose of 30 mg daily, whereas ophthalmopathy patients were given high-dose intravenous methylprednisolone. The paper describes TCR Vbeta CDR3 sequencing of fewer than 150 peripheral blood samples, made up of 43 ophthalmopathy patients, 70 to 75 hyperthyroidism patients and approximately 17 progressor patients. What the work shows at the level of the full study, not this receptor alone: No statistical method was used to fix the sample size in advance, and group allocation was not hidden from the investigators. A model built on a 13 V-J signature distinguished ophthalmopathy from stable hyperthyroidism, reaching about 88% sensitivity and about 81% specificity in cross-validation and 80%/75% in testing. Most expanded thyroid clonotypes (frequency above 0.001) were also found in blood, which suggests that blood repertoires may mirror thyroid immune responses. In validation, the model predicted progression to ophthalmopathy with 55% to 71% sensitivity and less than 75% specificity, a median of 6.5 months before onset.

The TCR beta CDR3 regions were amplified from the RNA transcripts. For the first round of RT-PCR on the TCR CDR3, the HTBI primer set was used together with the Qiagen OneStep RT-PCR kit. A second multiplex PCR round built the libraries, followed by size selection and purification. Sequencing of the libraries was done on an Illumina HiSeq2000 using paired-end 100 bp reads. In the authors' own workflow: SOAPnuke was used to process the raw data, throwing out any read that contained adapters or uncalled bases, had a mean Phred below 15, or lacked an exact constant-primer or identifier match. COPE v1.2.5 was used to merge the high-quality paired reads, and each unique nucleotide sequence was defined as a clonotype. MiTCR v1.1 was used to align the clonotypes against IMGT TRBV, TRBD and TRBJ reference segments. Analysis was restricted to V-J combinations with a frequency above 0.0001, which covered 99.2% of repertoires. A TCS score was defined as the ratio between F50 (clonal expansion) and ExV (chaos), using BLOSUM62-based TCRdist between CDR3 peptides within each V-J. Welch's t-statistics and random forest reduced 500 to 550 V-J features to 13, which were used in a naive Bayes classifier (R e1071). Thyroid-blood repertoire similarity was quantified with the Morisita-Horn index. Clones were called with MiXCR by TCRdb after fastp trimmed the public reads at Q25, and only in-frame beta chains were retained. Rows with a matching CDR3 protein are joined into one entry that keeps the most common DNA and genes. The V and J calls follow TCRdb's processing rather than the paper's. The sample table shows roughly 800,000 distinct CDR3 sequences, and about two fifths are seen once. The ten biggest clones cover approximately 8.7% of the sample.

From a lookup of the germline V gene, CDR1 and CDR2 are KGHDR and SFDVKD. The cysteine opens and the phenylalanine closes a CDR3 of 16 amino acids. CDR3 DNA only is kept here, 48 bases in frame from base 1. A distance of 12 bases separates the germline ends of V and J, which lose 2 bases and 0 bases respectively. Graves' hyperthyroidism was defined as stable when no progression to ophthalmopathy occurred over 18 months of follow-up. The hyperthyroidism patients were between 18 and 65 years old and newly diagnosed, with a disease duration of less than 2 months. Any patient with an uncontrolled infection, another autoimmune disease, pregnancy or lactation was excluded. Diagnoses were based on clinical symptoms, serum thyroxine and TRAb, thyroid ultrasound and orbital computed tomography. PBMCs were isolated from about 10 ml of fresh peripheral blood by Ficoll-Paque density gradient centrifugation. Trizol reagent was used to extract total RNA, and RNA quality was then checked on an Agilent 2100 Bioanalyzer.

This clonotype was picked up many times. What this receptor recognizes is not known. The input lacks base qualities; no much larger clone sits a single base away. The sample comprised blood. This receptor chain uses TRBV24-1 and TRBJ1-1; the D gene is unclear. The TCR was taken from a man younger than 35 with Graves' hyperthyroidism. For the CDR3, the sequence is CATSDSKASMNTEAFF. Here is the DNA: TGTGCCACCAGTGATTCGAAAGCGTCCATGAACACTGAAGCTTTCTTT.